The clone carrying this T cell receptor beta chain was counted a few times. These data originate in a study of shared clonotypes between healthy human individuals. Only in-frame clones appear in the TCRdb table, and some are missing; sequencing was by immunoSEQ multiplex PCR. This table has around 610,000 clones, 96% appearing once. Naive CD8 isolation took CD45RO-negative cells positively selected for CCR7 and excluded terminally differentiated effector memory CD45RA+ cells. Per the germline V gene, CDR1 is SGHAT and CDR2 is FQNNGV. The ends were cut back, 1 base at V and 2 bases at J, with 8 bases in the middle. CDR3 length equals 14 residues.

The specimen was naive CD8+ T cells sorted from blood. The chain combines TRBV11-2 with TRBJ2-5; unclear D gene. The TCR sequence derives from a woman aged 25 to 39 in good health. CDR3 sequence (DNA): TGTGCCAGCAGCTTAGTGGGTGTTCAAGAGACCCAGTACTTC. Its translation: CASSLVGVQETQYF.